The T cell receptor (beta chain) described here comes from a study of cytotoxic CD8 clonotypes in ibrutinib-treated CLL. The study's findings and limits: The study found public clonotypes uncommon, contracting or stable on treatment. Baseline clonality was higher than in age-matched healthy donors and moved in step with circulating CD8+ T-cell counts.

As to this clone: Its matching antigen is unknown.

V was clipped by 5 bases and J by 2 bases; unmatched bases: 9. Germline lookup yields CDR1 SGHNT and CDR2 YENEEA. The CDR3 length is 15 residues. Repertoires were generated with immunoSEQ multiplex PCR, while TCRdb's copy carries only in-frame clones and drops some. This sample has roughly 180,000 clones, with about two thirds found just once. The receptor was isolated from a human donor with chronic lymphocytic leukemia. The material sequenced was PBMCs, taken after 24 months of ibrutinib treatment. The chain uses TRBV11-3 and TRBJ2-7; 7 nucleotides align to TRBD2. The CDR3 coding sequence is TGTGCCAGCAGCCCTGGGTCGGGGGGAACCTACGAGCAGTACTTC. This translates into CASSPGSGGTYEQYF.